The subject of this entry is one T cell receptor beta chain. The data were taken from a study of blood T cell repertoires in COVID-19. Original analysis: Reference gene primers were amplified, and this amplification served to estimate nucleated cell counts. The data were produced by immunoSEQ multiplex PCR, yet TCRdb's version contains in-frame clones alone and is incomplete. That table gives V, J and clone size, and the DNA gave D and trimming. This sample has 200,000 to 300,000 clones, with roughly 82% found just once. Unmatched junction bases numbered 6, after V lost 2 bases and J lost 3 bases. This CDR3 region has 16 residues. CDR1 is LNHNV and CDR2 is YYDKDF in the germline V gene (reference sequence).

V usage is TRBV15 and J usage is TRBJ2-3; TRBD2 matches at 9 bases. Sequenced material: peripheral blood. The clonotype was recovered from a woman between 65 and 79 years old with acute or convalescent COVID-19. CDR3 protein: CATSRWAGGPTDTQYF. The CDR3 nucleotides are TGTGCCACCAGCAGATGGGCGGGGGGGCCAACAGATACGCAGTATTTT.